Listed below are T cell receptor beta chains from one sample, sequenced in a study of cytomegalovirus exposure and HLA in healthy donors. Here immunoSEQ multiplex PCR was the method, and the copy in TCRdb shows in-frame clones only, minus some. Of about 160,000 clones listed, about 77% are singletons. The sequenced material came from PBMCs. The receptors were gathered from a man aged 25-40 years in good health and CMV-seronegative. CDR3s include the opening cysteine and the closing phenylalanine or tryptophan. The D gene is left open where the match is weak. Some rows mark clone size as missing; the rest say once, few, many or name a class of expanded clone.

. TRBJ2-5 . 14 TRBV6-4 TGTGCCAGCAGTGACTCGGCCCCACAAGAGACCCAGTACTTC CASSDSAPQETQYF
. TRBJ2-3 TRBD2 15 TRBV5-6 TGTGCCAGCAGCTGGAGCGGGACTAGCACAGATACGCAGTATTTT CASSWSGTSTDTQYF
. TRBJ2-2 . 17 TRBV18 TGTGCCAGCTCAGACGTCAGGGTCCCCGCGAACACCGGGGAGCTGTTTTTT CASSDVRVPANTGELFF
. TRBJ2-7 TRBD2 15 TRBV4-2 TGTGCCAGCAGCCTAGGGACTAGCGGAGCCTACGAGCAGTACTTC CASSLGTSGAYEQYF
once TRBJ2-7 TRBD2 17 TRBV2 TGTGCCAGCAGTGTTTGGGCCTCGGGGGACTACTCCTACGAGCAGTACTTC CASSVWASGDYSYEQYF
. TRBJ2-7 TRBD1 15 TRBV11-2 TGTGCCAGCAGCTTCCGGGACAGGGGGCTAGACGAGCAGTACTTC CASSFRDRGLDEQYF
. TRBJ2-5 . 14 TRBV19 TGTGCCAGTAGTATGGGGGGAGGTCAAGAGACCCAGTACTTC CASSMGGGQETQYF
. TRBJ1-2 TRBD1 15 TRBV11-2 TGTGCCAGCAGCTTATCGGTTGACAGGGGCTATGGCTACACCTTC CASSLSVDRGYGYTF
. TRBJ2-7 TRBD1 15 TRBV30 TGTGCCTGGAGTGCCGGACAGGGGGCGTTCTACGAGCAGTACTTC CAWSAGQGAFYEQYF
. TRBJ2-3 . 14 TRBV7-2 TGTGCCAGCAGCCCCCTGAGGGCTATGGATACGCAGTATTTT CASSPLRAMDTQYF
. TRBJ2-7 . 15 TRBV7-9 TGTGCCAGCATCCTTGGGGGCGGGAGCGGCTACGAGCAGTACTTC CASILGGGSGYEQYF
. TRBJ2-7 TRBD1 13 TRBV5-4 TGTGCCAGCGAGAGACAGGGGTCCTACGAGCAGTACTTC CASERQGSYEQYF
. TRBJ1-2 TRBD1 13 TRBV10-1 TGCGCCAGCAGCCCGGACAGGAACTATGGCTACACCTTC CASSPDRNYGYTF
. TRBJ2-7 TRBD2 18 TRBV25-1 TGTGCCAGCAGCGCGGGACTAGCGGGAGGGCCGAGAGTCTACGAGCAGTACTTC CASSAGLAGGPRVYEQYF
. TRBJ2-5 TRBD1 15 TRBV11-2 TGTGCCAGCAGCTACGGGACAGTGGGCCGAGAGGCCCAGTACTTC CASSYGTVGREAQYF
. TRBJ2-4 TRBD1 12 TRBV19 TGTGCCAGTGGGACAGGGGAGAACATTCAGTACTTC CASGTGENIQYF
. TRBJ2-7 TRBD1 12 TRBV6-5 TGTGCCAGCAGTTTACGACAGGGCGAGCAGTACTTC CASSLRQGEQYF
. TRBJ2-3 TRBD2 15 TRBV9 TGTGCCAGCAGCCCCCCGGGGGGGCCCCAAGATACGCAGTATTTT CASSPPGGPQDTQYF
. TRBJ2-7 TRBD1 14 TRBV19 TGTGCCAGTAGTCCCCGGGACAGGGCCTACGAGCAGTACTTC CASSPRDRAYEQYF
. TRBJ2-2 TRBD2 15 TRBV5-4 TGTGCCAGCAGTTCCGGACTAGCGGAACGTGGGGAGCTGTTTTTT CASSSGLAERGELFF
. TRBJ2-7 TRBD2 17 TRBV5-8 TGTGCCAGCAGCTCGGGCGCGGCTAGCGGGTCTCCCTACGAGCAGTACTTC CASSSGAASGSPYEQYF
. TRBJ2-5 TRBD2 15 TRBV2 TGTGCCAGCAGATCGGGGCTAGCGGGGGGGAAGACCCAGTACTTC CASRSGLAGGKTQYF
. TRBJ1-2 . 12 TRBV28 TGTGCCAGCAGTTTGGACAGCTATGGCTACACCTTC CASSLDSYGYTF
. TRBJ1-1 . 14 TRBV30 TGTGCCTGGAGGGTTCAGGGGACCAACACTGAAGCTTTCTTT CAWRVQGTNTEAFF
. TRBJ2-7 . 16 TRBV15 TGTGCCACCAGCATTCGCTCAACGGGAACCTCCTACGAGCAGTACTTC CATSIRSTGTSYEQYF
. TRBJ1-1 . 16 TRBV25-1 TGTGCCAGCAGTGATACGGGACACTTCAATGCCTTCGAAGCTTTCTTT CASSDTGHFNAFEAFF
. TRBJ2-1 . 14 TRBV6-1 TGTGCCAGCAGTGAGGCATTCTCCTACAATGAGCAGTTCTTC CASSEAFSYNEQFF
. TRBJ2-5 . 13 TRBV11-2 TGTGCCAGCAGCCTAAGGCTGAGGGAGACCCAGTACTTC CASSLRLRETQYF